Each of the 32 T cell receptor beta chains below was sequenced from the same sample in a study of blood T cell repertoires in COVID-19. Generated by immunoSEQ multiplex PCR, the TCRdb table keeps only in-frame clones and is missing some. The table has roughly 93,000 clones, 70% to 90% seen once. Material: peripheral blood. Receptors originate from a man in his forties or fifties with acute or convalescent COVID-19.

This clone was found a few times. The rearrangement uses TRBV28 and TRBJ2-5; weak D call: TRBD1 (6 bases). The CDR3 runs to 15 residues. Per germline, CDR1 MDHEN and CDR2 SYDVKM. Trimming stripped 5 bases from V and 1 base from J, with 14 bases between. CDR3 DNA: TGTGCCAGCAGTCAAGACAGGCTGGGCCAAGAGACCCAGTACTTC. It codes for CASSQDRLGQETQYF.

This chain joins TRBV19 and TRBJ2-1; 7 nucleotides agree with TRBD1. V lost 7 bases, J lost 9 bases, and 12 bases stayed unmatched. The CDR3 length is 14 residues. Germline V gene sequence: CDR1 LNHDA, CDR2 SQIVND (reference sequence). CDR3 protein: CASTRGQRYGEQFF. The CDR3 bases are TGTGCCAGTACCCGGGGACAGAGATACGGTGAGCAGTTCTTC.

V is TRBV4-2 and J is TRBJ1-2; D remains unclear. The germline V gene encodes CDR1 LGHNA and CDR2 YNFKEQ. There are 15 residues in the CDR3. V was cut by 0 bases and J by 8 bases, with 16 bases left in between. In DNA form, the CDR3 reads TGTGCCAGCAGCCAAGATTGGGGAGGATCTGGAGGCTACACCTTC. It is translated as CASSQDWGGSGGYTF.

V and J are TRBV12-3 or TRBV12-4 and TRBJ2-1, with unresolved D. Trimming shortened V by 6 bases and J by 9 bases, and 12 bases separated the two germline ends. The CDR3 length is 12 residues. The CDR3 region is CASSYSNTEQFF. Here the CDR3 DNA reads TGTGCCAGCAGCTACAGTAATACTGAGCAGTTCTTC.

This clone was counted a single time. CDR3 in DNA: TGTGCCACCAGTGAGCTCCAGGGGGAAGTCGTATTTAGGGACCTGAACACCGGGGAGCTGTTTTTT. It is translated as CATSELQGEVVFRDLNTGELFF. The V and J genes are TRBV24-1 and TRBJ2-2, with TRBD1 matching 7 bases. CDR3 length equals 22 residues. Germline loops: CDR1 KGHDR, CDR2 SFDVKD. The J segment lost 1 base and the V segment lost 4 bases, leaving 23 bases of the junction unmatched.

This chain uses TRBV7-8 with TRBJ2-5; weak D call: TRBD2 (5 bases). This CDR3 has 15 residues. Trimming took off 5 bases at V and 2 bases at J, with 15 bases between the two ends. Germline loops: CDR1 SGHVS, CDR2 FQNEAQ. As DNA, the CDR3 is TGTGCCAGCAGCCTATTGGGCGGGCAGCAAGAGACCCAGTACTTC. This translates into CASSLLGGQQETQYF.

The chain links TRBV7-2 to TRBJ1-1; D gene uncertain. This CDR3 is built from 13 residues. Per germline, CDR1 SGHTA and CDR2 FQGNSA. Trimming took 5 bases from V and 3 from J, leaving 10 bases between them. The CDR3 bases are TGTGCCAGCAGCGCCCACAGTTACACTGAAGCTTTCTTT. Protein sequence: CASSAHSYTEAFF.

This CDR3 reads CASSLAGQGPFGYTF. As DNA, the CDR3 is TGTGCCAGCAGCTTAGCAGGACAGGGACCCTTTGGCTACACCTTC. The V call is TRBV7-8, the J call TRBJ1-2; TRBD1 agrees at 8 bases. The trim removed 0 bases at V and 7 bases at J, leaving 7 bases unmatched. Germline V gene lookup returns CDR1 SGHVS and CDR2 FQNEAQ. This CDR3 contains 15 residues.

The rearrangement links TRBV7-2 to TRBJ1-5; TRBD1 aligns across 8 bases. V lost 5 bases to trimming and J lost 4 bases; unmatched junction nucleotides: 7. This CDR3 comprises 15 residues. The V gene's germline CDR1 is SGHTA and CDR2 FQGNSA. In nucleotides, the CDR3 is TGTGCCAGCAGCCCACAGGGGGGGGGAAATCAGCCCCAGCATTTT. This gives the protein CASSPQGGGNQPQHF.

The genes are TRBV6-5 and TRBJ1-2, with TRBD1 matching over 11 bases. This CDR3 has 14 residues. Germline V gene data show CDR1 as MNHEY and CDR2 as SVGAGI. Germline trimming cut 6 bases from V and 3 bases from J; bases unmatched to any gene: 3. Here the CDR3 reads CASRGTGGHYGYTF. The CDR3 nucleotides are TGTGCCAGCAGGGGGACAGGGGGGCACTATGGCTACACCTTC.

The CDR3 nucleotides read TGTGCCAGCAGCTACGACATCTCTTCGCAGTATTTT. Its protein product is CASSYDISSQYF. The chain carries TRBV11-2 and TRBJ2-3; D gene uncertain. The CDR3 has 12 amino acids. Germline loops: CDR1 SGHAT, CDR2 FQNNGV. V lost 4 bases and J lost 10, with 12 bases in between.

The CDR3 nucleotides are TGTGCCAGCGGAAATCCAGGGGGCGCGAGTCTCACCATATATTTT. Translating gives CASGNPGGASLTIYF. The gene calls are TRBV2 and TRBJ1-3, with TRBD1 matching over 8 bases. J lost 9 bases, V lost 8 bases, and 15 bases had no gene match. Germline CDR1 and CDR2: SNHLY and FYNNEI. This CDR3 is built from 15 residues.

The J gene is TRBJ2-3, the V gene TRBV6-5; 10 bases agree with TRBD1. CDR1 is MNHEY and CDR2 is SVGAGI in the germline V gene. V shed 7 bases and J 3 bases; nucleotides not matched to a gene: 1. The CDR3 extends over 13 amino acids. This CDR3 is CASMGQGTDTQYF. In DNA, the CDR3 is TGTGCCAGCATGGGACAGGGGACAGATACGCAGTATTTT.

This clone was found once. The genes are TRBV7-2 and TRBJ2-3, with D possibly being TRBD2 (5 bases). The length of the CDR3 is 14 residues. Germline loops: CDR1 SGHTA, CDR2 FQGNSA. V lost 3 bases and J 1 base, leaving 8 bases between the germline ends. CDR3 DNA sequence: TGTGCCAGCAGCTTCACGAGGGGCACAGATACGCAGTATTTT. The encoded protein is CASSFTRGTDTQYF.

The chain recombines TRBV5-1 with TRBJ1-6; 7 nucleotides align to TRBD1. The CDR3 spans 16 residues. With 0 bases clipped from V and 3 bases from J, the junction kept 3 bases outside the gene matches. The germline V gene has CDR1 SGHRS and CDR2 YFSETQ. The CDR3 sequence: CASSLDRGDYNSPLHF. The CDR3 DNA is TGCGCCAGCAGCTTGGACAGGGGCGACTATAATTCACCCCTCCACTTT.

Notes on this clone: Other DNA sequences in the same sample also yield this CDR3. The V gene is TRBV6-1, the J gene TRBJ2-1; the D gene is possibly TRBD1 (6 bases). The CDR3 consists of 15 residues. In germline, CDR1 is MNHNS, CDR2 SASEGT. Trimming shortened V by 2 bases and J by 2 bases, and 10 bases separated the two germline ends. The DNA of the CDR3 is TGTGCCAGCAGTGAAATGGGACAAGCCTACAATGAGCAGTTCTTC. Residues: CASSEMGQAYNEQFF.

The rearrangement links TRBV9 to TRBJ1-3, with 9 bases lining up with TRBD1. Germline V gene data show CDR1 as SGDLS and CDR2 as YYNGEE. J was trimmed by 8 bases and V by 4 bases; bases with no gene match: 13. CDR3 length: 16 amino acids. Here the CDR3 DNA reads TGTGCCAGCAGCACCTACGACAGGGGGTTGGTGGACACCATATATTTT. Amino acids: CASSTYDRGLVDTIYF. Full variable domain (outside the CDR3, taken from reference TRBV9 and TRBJ1-3): DSGVTQTPKHLITATGQRVTLRCSPRSGDLSVYWYQQSLDQGLQFLIQYYNGEERAKGNILERFSAQQFPDLHSELNLSSLELGDSALYFCASSTYDRGLVDTIYFGEGSWLTVV.

The V gene is TRBV5-5, the J gene TRBJ1-2; unclear D gene. Trimming took off 2 bases at V and 8 bases at J, with 10 bases between the two ends. Germline CDR1 reads SGHKS; CDR2 reads YYEKEE (reference sequence). The CDR3 has 12 amino acids. In DNA, the CDR3 is TGTGCCAGCAGCTTCGGGGATAGAGGCTACACCTTC. Translating it yields CASSFGDRGYTF.

The genes are TRBV20-1 and TRBJ1-1; D call uncertain. The CDR3 is 11 amino acids. V was cut by 0 bases and J by 10 bases, with 9 bases left in between. From germline, CDR1 is DFQATT and CDR2 SNEGSKA (reference sequence). The CDR3 here is CSAREAAAAFF. CDR3 DNA: TGCAGTGCTAGAGAGGCAGCGGCAGCTTTCTTT.

The chain has TRBV7-2 and TRBJ1-2; 12 bases align to TRBD1. The CDR3 runs 15 residues. The ends lost 4 bases at V and 7 bases at J; junction bases unmatched: 7. Germline-derived CDR1 and CDR2 are SGHTA and FQGNSA. The CDR3, as DNA: TGTGCCAGCAGCTCGCGGGACAGGGGGCCGATTGGCTACACCTTC. Protein sequence: CASSSRDRGPIGYTF. The full variable domain, with the rest looked up from reference TRBV7-2 and TRBJ1-2, is GAGVSQSPSNKVTEKGKDVELRCDPISGHTALYWYRQSLGQGLEFLIYFQGNSAPDKSGLPSDRFSAERTGGSVSTLTIQRTQQEDSAVYLCASSSRDRGPIGYTFGSGTRLTVV.

The table lists this clone with a count of one. V usage is TRBV18 and J usage is TRBJ2-5; TRBD2 matches at 10 bases. This CDR3 spans 17 amino acids. V gave up 0 bases and J gave up 5 bases; unmatched junction bases: 9. Germline assignment: CDR1 KGHSH and CDR2 LQKENI. The CDR3 region has the DNA TGTGCCAGCTCACCACCGATCAGCGGGGGGGCCGGCGAGACCCAGTACTTC. Translation gives CASSPPISGGAGETQYF.

The J gene is TRBJ1-2, the V gene TRBV29-1; TRBD1 is a possible D gene (5 bases). Trimming took off 5 bases at V and 3 bases at J, with 13 bases between the two ends. The CDR3 totals 13 residues. Germline CDR1 is SQVTM and CDR2 is ANQGSEA. CDR3 coding DNA: TGCAGCGTTCGTTCGGACATCGACTATGGCTACACCTTC. Protein sequence: CSVRSDIDYGYTF.

This clone has a handful of counts. This chain joins TRBV7-2 and TRBJ2-5, with D perhaps matching TRBD1 (5 bases). The CDR3 totals 13 residues. Germline V CDR1 and CDR2: SGHTA, FQGNSA. V was clipped by 4 bases and J by 4 bases, with 10 bases between them. The CDR3: CASSYARGETQYF. The CDR3 nucleotides read TGTGCCAGCAGCTATGCTAGGGGAGAGACCCAGTACTTC.

CDR3 bases: TGTGCCAGCAGCTTGGACGACTCTATGGGAGCTTTCTTT. Its translation: CASSLDDSMGAFF. The V call is TRBV5-6, the J call TRBJ1-1; D is ambiguous. The V gene lost 0 bases and the J gene lost 10 bases, with 13 bases spanning the gap. Germline V CDR1 and CDR2: SGHDT, YYEEEE. The CDR3 runs to 13 residues.

This chain joins TRBV2 and TRBJ2-7; D is possibly TRBD2 (6 bases). The length of the CDR3 is 14 residues. The ends were cut back, 3 bases at V and 6 bases at J, with 15 bases in the middle. In germline, CDR1 is SNHLY, CDR2 FYNNEI. CDR3 protein: CASSDKAGRLEQYV. The CDR3 region has the DNA TGTGCCAGCAGTGATAAGGCAGGGAGGCTCGAGCAGTACGTC.

This chain connects TRBV7-9 to TRBJ1-6, with unresolved D. This CDR3 is 14 amino acids long. The V and J ends lost 1 base and 14 bases respectively, with 15 bases between them. CDR1 and CDR2 from the germline V gene are SEHNR and FQNEAQ (reference sequence). The CDR3, as DNA: TGTGCCAGCAGCTTAGTCGCGGGAAGGGTCACCCTCCACTTT. Translation: CASSLVAGRVTLHF.

The chain couples TRBV6-6 to TRBJ1-5, with D uncertain. The germline V and J ends were trimmed by 11 bases and 0 bases, with 17 bases remaining between them. Germline CDR1 MNHNY, CDR2 SVGAGI (reference sequence). There are 15 residues in the CDR3. CDR3 amino acids: CAALEGLYSNQPQHF. The DNA of the CDR3 is TGTGCCGCACTCGAGGGCCTTTATAGCAATCAGCCCCAGCATTTT.

The chain recombines TRBV11-1 with TRBJ2-1; possible D gene TRBD2, 5 bases. Per germline, CDR1 SGHAT and CDR2 FQDESV (reference sequence). CDR3 length: 15 amino acids. The V gene lost 1 base and the J gene lost 1 base, with 8 bases spanning the gap. CDR3: CASSLDEGSYNEQFF. The CDR3 DNA reads TGTGCCAGCAGCTTAGATGAGGGATCCTACAATGAGCAGTTCTTC.

This chain links TRBV19 with TRBJ2-5, with D tentatively TRBD2 (6 bases). Germline V CDR1 and CDR2: LNHDA, SQIVND (reference sequence). Trimming shortened V by 5 bases and J by 5 bases, and 12 bases separated the two germline ends. The CDR3 sequence is 13 residues long. This chain's CDR3 is CASSPRGKETQYF. The CDR3 DNA is TGTGCCAGTAGTCCTCGGGGGAAGGAGACCCAGTACTTC.

This clone was recorded once. V gene TRBV9 combines with J gene TRBJ2-1, with D maybe TRBD2 (5 bases). Per the germline V gene, CDR1 is SGDLS and CDR2 is YYNGEE. The CDR3 covers 16 residues. The germline V and J ends were trimmed by 0 bases and 5 bases, with 15 bases remaining between them. CDR3 sequence: CASSVGPADPHNEQFF. CDR3 sequence (DNA): TGTGCCAGCAGCGTAGGGCCAGCGGACCCCCACAATGAGCAGTTCTTC.

The chain employs TRBV7-2 and TRBJ2-7; D might be TRBD1 (5 bases). Between the trimmed V and J ends, which lost 4 bases and 2 bases, there was a span of 15 bases. Looked up from germline, CDR1 is SGHTA and CDR2 is FQGNSA. The CDR3 is made up of 15 amino acids. CDR3 amino acids: CASSSTYQGTYEQYF. CDR3 DNA: TGTGCCAGCAGCTCAACTTATCAGGGTACCTACGAGCAGTACTTC. Together with reference TRBV7-2 and TRBJ2-7, the CDR3 gives the full variable domain: GAGVSQSPSNKVTEKGKDVELRCDPISGHTALYWYRQSLGQGLEFLIYFQGNSAPDKSGLPSDRFSAERTGGSVSTLTIQRTQQEDSAVYLCASSSTYQGTYEQYFGPGTRLTVT.

The chain's CDR3 is CASSILQAGNTEAFF. In nucleotides, the CDR3 is TGTGCCAGTAGTATCCTCCAGGCTGGGAACACTGAAGCTTTCTTT. This sequence joins TRBV19 and TRBJ1-1; D is uncertain. The CDR3 covers 15 residues. V lost 3 bases and J lost 1, with 12 bases in between. Germline-derived CDR1 and CDR2 are LNHDA and SQIVND (reference sequence).